The following is a TCR beta chain sequence with its context. The sample originates from a study of T-cell reconstitution after alpha-beta-depleted transplantation in children. Preparation of the TCRbeta library involved a method that used unique molecular identifiers. From the PCR reads, TCRdb called clonotypes with MiXCR, one entry per CDR3 protein. The profile covers 200,000 to 250,000 distinct CDR3 sequences, with about 23% appearing a single time and around 2.5% taken by the ten largest. Looked up from germline, CDR1 is SQVTM and CDR2 is ANQGSEA. The CDR3 runs to 14 residues. The junction had 6 bases not matched to a gene; V was cut back by 6 bases and J by 0 bases.

The material was PBMCs, obtained before TCRalphabeta/CD19-depleted stem cell transplant. This chain links TRBV29-1 with TRBJ1-2, with 8 bases that match TRBD1. The TCR originated in a girl aged 2-10 years with Fanconi anemia, due to receive a stem cell transplant. CDR3 region: CSVRRTGPNYGYTF. The CDR3 DNA reads as TGCAGCGTGAGAAGGACAGGGCCTAACTATGGCTACACCTTC.